The rows below give T cell receptor beta chains drawn from one sample of a study of blood T cells in healthy people across ages. TCRdb reanalysed the 5' RACE reads using MiXCR and keeps one entry per CDR3 protein. Among 1.5 million to 2 million distinct CDR3 sequences, around 40% were seen once, and the ten largest hold roughly 23%. Specimen: blood. The receptors come from a human donor in good health. Each CDR3 is given with its conserved first and last residue. Fields, in order: J gene, clone size, V gene, D gene, CDR3 protein, CDR3 DNA. D genes are given only for firm matches. Clone size appears in some rows only: once, few, many, or a class for an expanded clone.

TRBJ2-7 | NA | TRBV29-1 | NA | CSVESLYLNEQYF | TGCAGCGTTGAGTCACTTTACCTGAACGAGCAGTACTTC
TRBJ1-2 | once | TRBV27 | NA | CASSYTGFGGYTF | TGTGCCAGCAGCTACACAGGGTTTGGTGGCTACACCTTC
TRBJ1-1 | NA | TRBV11-1 | NA | CASSYGFRAFF | TGTGCCAGCAGTTACGGGTTTCGGGCTTTCTTT
TRBJ1-4 | NA | TRBV5-6 | NA | CASSWGGRTNEKLFF | TGTGCCAGCAGTTGGGGAGGGAGAACTAATGAAAAATTGTTTTTT
TRBJ1-1 | NA | TRBV11-2 | TRBD1 | CASSWGQGLPNTEAFF | TGTGCCAGCAGCTGGGGACAGGGGTTACCTAACACTGAAGCTTTCTTT
TRBJ1-1 | NA | TRBV5-1 | NA | CASSLSWPSNTEAFF | TGCGCCAGCAGCTTGTCGTGGCCCTCGAACACTGAAGCTTTCTTT
TRBJ1-2 | NA | TRBV15 | NA | CATSRDVGTPAGYTF | TGTGCCACCAGCAGAGATGTGGGGACACCTGCGGGCTACACCTTC
TRBJ1-5 | NA | TRBV7-9 | NA | CASSSRPVNNQPQHF | TGTGCCAGCAGCAGTCGCCCGGTTAACAATCAGCCCCAGCATTTT
TRBJ1-5 | NA | TRBV21-1 | NA | CASSKLEQGEDSDQPQHF | TGTGCCAGCAGCAAACTCGAACAGGGGGAAGATTCCGATCAGCCCCAGCATTTT
TRBJ2-7 | few | TRBV7-9 | NA | CASEEQFGEQYF | TGTGCCAGCGAGGAACAGTTCGGCGAGCAGTACTTC
TRBJ2-1 | once | TRBV7-2 | TRBD2 | CASSTAGAQYDEQFF | TGTGCCAGCAGCACAGCGGGGGCCCAGTACGATGAGCAGTTCTTC
TRBJ2-5 | NA | TRBV6-5 | NA | CASSDTKETQYF | TGTGCCAGCAGCGACACAAAGGAGACCCAGTACTTC
TRBJ2-6 | NA | TRBV7-9 | NA | CASSLGGVSGPSGANVLTF | TGTGCCAGCAGCTTAGGTGGGGTCAGCGGCCCCTCTGGGGCCAACGTCCTGACTTTC
TRBJ2-1 | NA | TRBV7-8 | NA | CASSPLGRLVSSDNEQFF | TGTGCCAGCAGCCCCCTAGGAAGACTAGTAAGTTCGGACAATGAGCAGTTCTTC
TRBJ1-6 | NA | TRBV20-1 | TRBD1 | CSATSGQGYSPLHF | TGCAGTGCTACCTCGGGACAGGGTTATTCACCCCTCCACTTT
TRBJ1-4 | NA | TRBV4-3 | NA | CASSQGNGNEKLFF | TGCGCCAGCAGCCAAGGGAACGGTAATGAAAAACTGTTTTTT
TRBJ1-2 | NA | TRBV20-1 | NA | CVTADYGYTF | TGCGTAACAGCGGACTATGGCTACACCTTC
TRBJ2-6 | NA | TRBV7-6 | NA | CASSSWGGQLNSGANVLTF | TGTGCCAGCAGCTCCTGGGGGGGACAGTTAAACTCTGGGGCCAACGTCCTGACTTTC
TRBJ1-5 | NA | TRBV20-1 | NA | CSARVEPGLNQPQHF | TGCAGTGCTAGAGTGGAGCCAGGCCTAAATCAGCCCCAGCATTTT
TRBJ1-2 | NA | TRBV29-1 | NA | CSVDVQANYGYTF | TGCAGCGTTGATGTTCAGGCTAACTATGGCTACACCTTC
TRBJ2-7 | few | TRBV5-5 | TRBD1 | CASSRDRDRYEQYF | TGTGCCAGCAGCCGGGACCGGGACAGATACGAGCAGTACTTC
TRBJ2-1 | many | TRBV7-2 | NA | CASSLGTVYNEQFF | TGTGCCAGCAGCTTAGGGACAGTTTACAATGAGCAGTTCTTC
TRBJ1-2 | NA | TRBV3-1 | NA | CASSQGPMRVDGYTF | TGTGCCAGCAGCCAAGGTCCGATGAGGGTCGATGGCTACACCTTC
TRBJ1-2 | NA | TRBV6-5 | NA | CASTSRRILGGYTF | TGTGCCAGCACCTCCCGGCGGATTTTGGGTGGCTACACCTTC
TRBJ1-2 | NA | TRBV29-1 | NA | CSVEAGPEVGYTF | TGCAGCGTTGAGGCAGGGCCTGAGGTTGGCTACACCTTC
TRBJ1-1 | NA | TRBV28 | NA | CASSITSLNTEAFF | TGTGCCAGCAGCATCACTTCTTTGAACACTGAAGCTTTCTTT
TRBJ1-1 | NA | TRBV18 | TRBD1 | CASLRDRVTEAFF | TGTGCCAGCCTCCGAGACAGGGTCACTGAAGCTTTCTTT
TRBJ2-1 | NA | TRBV20-1 | TRBD2 | CNARPLAGETNGQFF | TGCAATGCTAGACCGCTAGCGGGGGAAACCAATGGGCAGTTCTTC
TRBJ1-1 | NA | TRBV12-5 | NA | CASGFLGNTEAFF | TGTGCTAGTGGTTTCTTGGGGAACACTGAAGCTTTCTTT
TRBJ1-1 | NA | TRBV6-5 | NA | CASSSGFAAFF | TGTGCCAGCAGTTCAGGGTTTGCGGCTTTCTTT